This T cell receptor (beta chain) was observed in a study of T cells in women clearing cervical HPV infection. Study-wide background: Blood came at first lesion visit for cases, post-clearance for controls.

Remarks on this clone: The CDR3 end lies 3 residues beyond the end of the read and is filled in from the germline J gene.

Germline V lookup: CDR1 SGHRS, CDR2 YFSETQ. V lost 0 bases and J lost 4, with 14 bases in between. This CDR3 region has 15 residues. Measured with immunoSEQ multiplex PCR; TCRdb has only the in-frame clones, and not every one. The sample data list under 25,000 clones. Prevalent HPV16 infections were excluded; only incident single HPV16 infections included. HPV was found by MY09/MY11 PCR and dot-blot genotyping. Material for sequencing was blood buffy coat. The clonotype comes from a woman aged 18 to 69 with a cervical HPV16 infection that either progressed to CIN3+ or cleared (not recorded which). V usage is TRBV5-1 and J usage is TRBJ2-7; possible D gene TRBD1, 5 bases. The part of the CDR3 DNA that was read is TGCGCCAGCAGCTTGGTGCTACAAGGGGATTACGAG. This sequence encodes CASSLVLQGDYE. The full CDR3 protein reads CASSLVLQGDYEQYF.